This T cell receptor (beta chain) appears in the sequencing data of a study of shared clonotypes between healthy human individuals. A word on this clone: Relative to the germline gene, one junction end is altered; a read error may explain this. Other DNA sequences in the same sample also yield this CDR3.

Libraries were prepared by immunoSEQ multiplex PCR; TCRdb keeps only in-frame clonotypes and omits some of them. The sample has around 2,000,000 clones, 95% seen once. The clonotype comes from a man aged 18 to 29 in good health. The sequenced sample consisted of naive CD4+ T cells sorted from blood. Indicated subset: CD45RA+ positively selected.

The CDR3 protein is CASSTSNQPQHF. The DNA for the CDR3 is TGTGCCAGCAGCACTAGCAATCAGCCCCAACATTTT. J is TRBJ1-5 and V is TRBV11-2; D not resolved. There are 12 residues in the CDR3. The germline gives CDR1 SGHAT, CDR2 FQNNGV.